This passage covers 2 T cell receptor beta chains from one sample sequenced in a study of T cell responses to AZD1222 COVID-19 vaccine. Profiling relied on immunoSEQ multiplex PCR, and the TCRdb table lists in-frame clones only, not all of them. The top ten hold about 5% of the sample, which has around 120,000 clones, 85% to 95% seen once. Here the sequenced sample was peripheral blood, taken 28 days after the second AZD1222 dose. Every receptor here comes from an adult who received the AZD1222 COVID-19 vaccine.

This sequence joins TRBV5-1 and TRBJ2-7; D perhaps matches TRBD1 (6 bases). This CDR3 region has 17 residues. V was pared by 4 bases and J by 2 bases, with 22 bases between. Germline V gene sequence: CDR1 SGHRS, CDR2 YFSETQ. Written as DNA, the CDR3 is TGCGCCAGCAGCCGAGGACAGAAACCAAATTCCCCCTACGAGCAGTACTTC. It is translated as CASSRGQKPNSPYEQYF.

The V gene is TRBV7-2, the J gene TRBJ2-7; 12 nucleotides line up with TRBD2. V shed 5 bases, J shed 3 bases, and the junction held 5 bases outside the gene matches. Germline CDR1 and CDR2: SGHTA and FQGNSA. The length of the CDR3 is 15 residues. The CDR3 spells CASSVLAGGGYEQYF. DNA of the CDR3: TGTGCCAGCAGCGTCCTAGCGGGAGGGGGCTACGAGCAGTACTTC. Full variable domain (rest looked up from reference TRBV7-2 and TRBJ2-7): GAGVSQSPSNKVTEKGKDVELRCDPISGHTALYWYRQSLGQGLEFLIYFQGNSAPDKSGLPSDRFSAERTGGSVSTLTIQRTQQEDSAVYLCASSVLAGGGYEQYFGPGTRLTVT.